A single sample gave rise to the 23 T cell receptor beta chains below, sequenced in a study of T cell responses to AZD1222 COVID-19 vaccine. Repertoires were generated with immunoSEQ multiplex PCR, while TCRdb's copy carries only in-frame clones and drops some. The sample records some 60,000 clones, approximately 80% being singletons. Sequencing was performed on peripheral blood, taken 28 days after the second AZD1222 dose. Every receptor here comes from an adult who received the AZD1222 COVID-19 vaccine.

This clone is a singleton in its sample. The gene calls are TRBV7-9 and TRBJ1-2; 12 bases align to TRBD1. V shed 4 bases, J shed 7 bases, and the junction held 7 bases outside the gene matches. The CDR3 length is 15 residues. The germline V gene encodes CDR1 SEHNR and CDR2 FQNEAQ (reference sequence). This CDR3 is CASSSAGTGGFGYTF. The CDR3 coding sequence is TGTGCCAGCAGCTCAGCCGGGACAGGGGGCTTTGGCTACACCTTC.

The chain joins TRBV19 to TRBJ1-2; D gene unclear. The CDR3 runs 14 residues. From germline, CDR1 is LNHDA and CDR2 SQIVND (reference sequence). V was cut by 4 bases and J by 2 bases, with 11 bases left in between. The CDR3 nucleotides read TGTGCCAGTAGTACCCGAGGGCAGAACTATGGCTACACCTTC. It codes for CASSTRGQNYGYTF.

The DNA for the CDR3 is TGTGCCAGCTCGGCAGCAGATACGCAGTATTTT. It is translated as CASSAADTQYF. The chain carries TRBV2 and TRBJ2-3; no reliable D call. Germline CDR1 is SNHLY and CDR2 is FYNNEI. The CDR3 loop spans 11 amino acids. Deletions cut 8 bases from V and 4 bases from J, with 7 bases between.

About this clone: In the same sample, other DNA sequences code for this CDR3. The CDR3 here is CASSLGGATEAFF. The CDR3, as DNA: TGTGCCAGCAGTTTAGGGGGGGCGACTGAAGCTTTCTTT. This chain joins TRBV12-3 or TRBV12-4 and TRBJ1-1; possibly TRBD1 for D (6 bases). This CDR3 contains 13 residues. Trimming stripped 1 base from V and 5 bases from J, with 8 bases between.

The chain is built from TRBV18 and TRBJ1-1; no definite D call. Germline CDR1 is KGHSH and CDR2 is LQKENI. The V gene lost 3 bases and the J gene lost 8 bases, with 31 bases spanning the gap. The CDR3 loop spans 19 amino acids. As DNA, the CDR3 is TGTGCCAGCTCACCGGGCCTCCGGACGGTACGAACTCTACTGAGAGAAGCTTTCTTT. This sequence encodes CASSPGLRTVRTLLREAFF.

For this clone: A read error may account for a junction end that differs from germline. The chain carries TRBV7-7 and TRBJ2-5; 7 positions agree with TRBD1. The germline gives CDR1 SSHAT, CDR2 FNYEAQ (reference sequence). The CDR3 sequence is 15 residues long. In DNA form, the CDR3 reads TGTGCTAGCAGCCCCGGGACCCGACAGGGCGCGACCCAGTACTTC. Its translation is CASSPGTRQGATQYF.

The chain joins TRBV7-9 to TRBJ1-2; 7 bases map to TRBD1. V lost 5 bases and J lost 0; bases outside the gene matches: 6. Germline-derived CDR1 and CDR2 are SEHNR and FQNEAQ (reference sequence). The CDR3 spans 15 residues. CDR3 sequence reads: CASSPRDRANYGYTF. CDR3 nucleotide sequence: TGTGCCAGCAGCCCACGGGACAGAGCTAACTATGGCTACACCTTC.

The V call is TRBV12-5, the J call TRBJ1-1; a weak D match, TRBD1 (6 bases). The CDR3 spans 15 residues. The V end lost 2 bases, the J end lost 3 bases, and 13 bases lay between the germline ends. Looked up from germline, CDR1 is LGHNT and CDR2 is FRNRAP. The CDR3 is CASGLRPQGDTEAFF. The DNA for the CDR3 is TGTGCTAGTGGTTTGAGACCACAGGGCGACACTGAAGCTTTCTTT.

CDR3 nucleotide sequence: TGTGCCAGCAGCCCCGCAGGGGATACGCAGTATTTT. Protein sequence: CASSPAGDTQYF. The chain uses TRBV11-3 and TRBJ2-3, with a possible D match to TRBD1 (5 bases). The germline CDR1 and CDR2 sequences are SGHNT and YENEEA. Trimming stripped 5 bases from V and 6 bases from J, with 9 bases between. The CDR3 is 12 residues long.

The gene calls are TRBV6-5 and TRBJ2-2; tentatively, D is TRBD1 or TRBD2 (5 bases each). The CDR3 contains 15 residues. Germline CDR1 MNHEY, CDR2 SVGAGI. V was shortened by 7 bases and J by 4 bases, with 16 bases between the two germline ends. CDR3 sequence reads: CASTAGTGITGELFF. DNA for the CDR3: TGTGCCAGCACCGCCGGGACCGGGATCACCGGGGAGCTGTTTTTT.

The CDR3 DNA reads TGTGCCAGTAGTGGGAATGGGAGGAAGACAGGGGATCGAGAGACCCAGTACTTC. Amino acid sequence: CASSGNGRKTGDRETQYF. The V call is TRBV19, the J call TRBJ2-5, with TRBD1 matching 8 bases. This CDR3 is built from 18 residues. V lost 5 bases to trimming and J lost 4 bases; unmatched junction nucleotides: 18. The germline V gene encodes CDR1 LNHDA and CDR2 SQIVND (reference sequence). The full variable domain, completed using reference TRBV19 and TRBJ2-5, is DGGITQSPKYLFRKEGQNVTLSCEQNLNHDAMYWYRQDPGQGLRLIYYSQIVNDFQKGDIAEGYSVSREKKESFPLTVTSAQKNPTAFYLCASSGNGRKTGDRETQYFGPGTRLLVL.

This chain uses TRBV3-1 (or the pseudogene TRBV3-2) with TRBJ1-1; D gene unclear. V was trimmed by 3 bases and J by 1 base, leaving 3 bases between them. Germline CDR1 reads LGHDT; CDR2 reads YNNKEL (reference sequence). The CDR3 totals 12 residues. CDR3 region: CASSQRNTEAFF. In DNA, the CDR3 is TGTGCCAGCAGCCAGAGGAACACTGAAGCTTTCTTT.

This chain uses TRBV19 with TRBJ2-7; TRBD1 is a possible D gene (6 bases). Germline CDR1 is LNHDA and CDR2 is SQIVND (reference sequence). The CDR3 runs to 14 residues. Deletions cut 5 bases from V and 4 bases from J, with 15 bases between. In nucleotides, the CDR3 is TGTGCCAGTAGTTCCCAGGGGAGTGTTTACGAGCAGTACTTC. This sequence encodes CASSSQGSVYEQYF. Full variable domain (rest looked up from reference TRBV19 and TRBJ2-7): DGGITQSPKYLFRKEGQNVTLSCEQNLNHDAMYWYRQDPGQGLRLIYYSQIVNDFQKGDIAEGYSVSREKKESFPLTVTSAQKNPTAFYLCASSSQGSVYEQYFGPGTRLTVT.

The rearrangement uses TRBV25-1 and TRBJ2-7; D unresolved. V was pared by 6 bases and J by 1 base, with 7 bases between. This CDR3 region has 12 residues. CDR1 is MGHDK and CDR2 is SYGVNS in the germline V gene. Here the CDR3 DNA reads TGTGCCAGCAGAGGGAATTCCTACGAGCAGTACTTC. Translated, it gives CASRGNSYEQYF.

The chain links TRBV11-1 to TRBJ2-5; D ambiguous. The V and J ends lost 5 bases and 1 base respectively, with 14 bases between them. Germline CDR1 reads SGHAT; CDR2 reads FQDESV (reference sequence). There are 15 residues in the CDR3. The CDR3 DNA reads as TGTGCCAGCAGCCCGGCCGGGTTACCCCAAGAGACCCAGTACTTC. It is translated as CASSPAGLPQETQYF.

The chain carries TRBV28 and TRBJ1-4; no firm D call. V lost 8 bases, J lost 1 base, and 5 bases lay in between. CDR1 and CDR2 (germline): MDHEN, SYDVKM. The CDR3 has 12 residues. The CDR3 loop reads CASRRTNEKLFF. The CDR3 DNA reads as TGTGCCAGCCGAAGAACTAATGAAAAACTGTTTTTT.

The chain recombines TRBV7-2 with TRBJ1-1; D is ambiguous. Germline-derived CDR1 and CDR2 are SGHTA and FQGNSA. V lost 5 bases, J lost 8 bases, and 12 bases lay in between. This CDR3 is built from 12 residues. The CDR3 sequence is CASSTTTREAFF. The CDR3 region has the DNA TGTGCCAGCAGCACAACCACCAGGGAAGCTTTCTTT.

The CDR3 reads CASTDRGRRQYF. The CDR3 DNA is TGTGCCAGCACGGACAGGGGGCGGCGGCAGTACTTC. The chain employs TRBV2 and TRBJ2-7, with 11 nucleotides matching TRBD1. V dropped 7 bases and J dropped 9; count of bases not matched to a gene: 5. Germline CDR1 is SNHLY and CDR2 is FYNNEI. The CDR3 has 12 amino acids.

This clone is a singleton in its sample. The rearrangement links TRBV7-3 to TRBJ1-3; 9 bases are shared with TRBD1. Germline values: CDR1 SGHTA, CDR2 FQGTGA. The V segment lost 5 bases and the J segment 2 bases; nucleotides outside the gene matches: 4. The CDR3 sequence is 15 residues long. CDR3 region: CASSLTGGAGNTIYF. DNA of the CDR3: TGTGCCAGCAGCCTGACAGGGGGAGCTGGAAACACCATATATTTT.

V is TRBV6-5 and J is TRBJ2-7, with a possible D match to TRBD2 (6 bases). Between the trimmed V and J ends, which lost 0 bases and 0 bases, there was a span of 12 bases. CDR3 size: 16 residues. Germline assignment: CDR1 MNHEY and CDR2 SVGAGI. The CDR3 protein is CASSYSGRGSSYEQYF. CDR3 nucleotide sequence: TGTGCCAGCAGTTACTCGGGGCGGGGAAGCTCCTACGAGCAGTACTTC.

This clone was observed a few times. The chain recombines TRBV3-1 (or the pseudogene TRBV3-2) with TRBJ1-6, with 7 bases that match TRBD1. The germline gives CDR1 LGHDT, CDR2 YNNKEL (reference sequence). Germline trimming cut 4 bases from V and 8 bases from J; bases unmatched to any gene: 8. This CDR3 has 15 amino acids. The CDR3, as DNA: TGTGCCAGCAGCCTTTTCTGGACAGGTGATTCACCCCTCCACTTT. Translating gives CASSLFWTGDSPLHF.

V usage is TRBV7-9 and J usage is TRBJ1-6; possibly TRBD1 for D (5 bases). This CDR3 is 13 amino acids long. The ends were cut back, 6 bases at V and 9 bases at J, with 12 bases in the middle. In germline, CDR1 is SEHNR, CDR2 FQNEAQ (reference sequence). CDR3 coding DNA: TGTGCCAGCAGTAGGGACCTAGGTTCACCCCTCCACTTT. Protein product: CASSRDLGSPLHF.

The chain recombines TRBV27 with TRBJ1-6, with 7 bases identical to TRBD1. CDR1 and CDR2 (germline): MNHEY, SMNVEV (reference sequence). Unmatched junction bases numbered 5, after V lost 6 bases and J lost 9 bases. This CDR3 has 13 amino acids. This CDR3 is CASSEYRGSPLHF. CDR3 DNA sequence: TGTGCCAGCAGCGAGTACAGGGGTTCACCCCTCCACTTT.